Detailed here is one TCR beta chain. The data stem from a study of blood T cell repertoires in COVID-19. CDR3 length equals 15 residues. V lost 8 bases and J lost 5; bases outside the gene matches: 12. The germline V gene encodes CDR1 MNHEY and CDR2 SVGAGI. In the source study's methods: Amplification of reference gene primers was used by the study to estimate nucleated cell counts. Produced via immunoSEQ multiplex PCR; TCRdb's table is partial and in-frame only. Clone size and V and J calls were adopted from that table, with D and trimming inferred from the DNA. The sample consists of about 49,000 clones, around four fifths of them appearing once.

The rearrangement links TRBV6-5 to TRBJ2-1; 7 nucleotides agree with TRBD1. This TCR derives from a woman aged 60-75 years with acute or convalescent COVID-19. Sequencing was performed on peripheral blood. CDR3: CASRLDRARNNEQFF. Written as DNA, the CDR3 is TGTGCCAGCCGCCTAGACAGGGCACGGAACAATGAGCAGTTCTTC.